These 17 T cell receptor beta chains were all obtained from the same sample, sequenced in a study of blood T cell repertoires in COVID-19. Produced via immunoSEQ multiplex PCR; TCRdb's table is partial and in-frame only. Of some 390,000 clones in the sample, more than 70% were seen once. Sequencing was carried out using peripheral blood. The receptors originated from a woman in her sixties with COVID-19, enrolled during active disease.

Of note for this clone: At the DNA level, this CDR3 is encoded by other sequences in the same sample as well. The chain combines TRBV6-5 with TRBJ1-1; 8 nucleotides match TRBD1. CDR1 is MNHEY, CDR2 SVGAGI, per germline. The length of the CDR3 is 14 residues. J was trimmed by 4 bases and V by 0 bases; bases with no gene match: 1. CDR3 in amino acids: CASSYSTGGTEAFF. For the CDR3, the DNA is TGTGCCAGCAGTTACTCTACAGGGGGCACTGAAGCTTTCTTT.

The chain is built from TRBV9 and TRBJ2-2; 12 bases line up with TRBD2. V trimming: 4 bases; J trimming: 6 bases; junction bases outside the gene matches: 7. CDR1 and CDR2 from the germline V gene are SGDLS and YYNGEE. The CDR3 length is 16 residues. CDR3 nucleotides: TGTGCCAGCAGCACAGGACTAGCGGGGTCTGCCGGGGAGCTGTTTTTT. Protein sequence: CASSTGLAGSAGELFF.

The chain employs TRBV3-1 (or the pseudogene TRBV3-2) and TRBJ1-2; D possibly corresponds to TRBD1 (5 bases). Germline lookup yields CDR1 LGHDT and CDR2 YNNKEL (reference sequence). The CDR3 contains 13 residues. V lost 1 base and J 3 bases, leaving 6 bases between the germline ends. For the CDR3, the DNA is TGTGCCAGCAGCCAAGGGGGCCACTATGGCTACACCTTC. Amino acid sequence: CASSQGGHYGYTF.

The J gene is TRBJ2-1, the V gene TRBV30; 8 positions match TRBD1. In germline, CDR1 is GTSNPN, CDR2 SVGIG (reference sequence). CDR3 size: 14 residues. V gave up 4 bases and J gave up 5 bases; unmatched junction bases: 7. Here the CDR3 DNA reads TGTGCCTGGATTAGGACAGGGCCGCACAATGAGCAGTTCTTC. Residues: CAWIRTGPHNEQFF.

This sequence joins TRBV29-1 and TRBJ1-3; 7 bases agree with TRBD1. The CDR3 is 13 residues long. Trimming cost V 7 bases and J 3 bases; bases outside gene matches: 6. Per germline, CDR1 SQVTM and CDR2 ANQGSEA. The CDR3 spells CSAQGGSGNTIYF. DNA for the CDR3: TGCAGCGCCCAGGGGGGCAGTGGAAACACCATATATTTT.

J is TRBJ2-7 and V is TRBV25-1; 7 bases are shared with TRBD2. Unmatched junction bases numbered 7, after V lost 7 bases and J lost 4 bases. CDR1 MGHDK and CDR2 SYGVNS come from the germline V gene. This CDR3 is built from 13 residues. The CDR3: CASTPRGVYEQYF. CDR3 DNA: TGTGCCAGCACCCCTCGGGGGGTTTACGAGCAGTACTTC.

The J gene is TRBJ2-1, the V gene TRBV18; D ambiguous. The germline V gene has CDR1 KGHSH and CDR2 LQKENI. The V and J ends lost 4 bases and 0 bases respectively, with 7 bases between them. The CDR3 has 14 residues. CDR3 in DNA: TGTGCCAGCTCACGAACAGCCTCCTACAATGAGCAGTTCTTC. It yields the protein CASSRTASYNEQFF. Complete variable domain (other parts from reference TRBV18 and TRBJ2-1): NAGVMQNPRHLVRRRGQEARLRCSPMKGHSHVYWYRQLPEEGLKFMVYLQKENIIDESGMPKERFSAEFPKEGPSILRIQQVVRGDSAAYFCASSRTASYNEQFFGPGTRLTVL.

The chain recombines TRBV3-1 (or the pseudogene TRBV3-2) with TRBJ2-3; D remains unclear. From germline, CDR1 is LGHDT and CDR2 YNNKEL (reference sequence). V lost 1 base and J 0 bases, leaving 14 bases between the germline ends. CDR3 length: 17 residues. The CDR3: CASSQGDFQASTDTQYF. The CDR3 bases are TGTGCCAGCAGCCAAGGCGACTTCCAAGCTAGCACAGATACGCAGTATTTT.

The CDR3 loop is CASSQPGAGNTIYF. CDR3 bases: TGTGCCAGCAGCCAGCCGGGGGCTGGAAACACCATATATTTT. The chain recombines TRBV16 with TRBJ1-3; perhaps TRBD1 as D (5 bases). Germline CDR1 is KGHSY and CDR2 is FQNENV. V was clipped by 3 bases and J by 2 bases, with 8 bases between them. The CDR3 contains 14 residues.

The gene calls are TRBV7-6 and TRBJ2-2; D is unclear. The germline CDR1 and CDR2 sequences are SGHVS and FNYEAQ. V was pared by 5 bases and J by 5 bases, with 18 bases between. The CDR3 consists of 16 residues. CDR3 loop: CASSDSATPGTGELFF. As DNA, the CDR3 is TGTGCCAGCAGCGATTCGGCGACTCCTGGGACCGGGGAGCTGTTTTTT.

The chain uses TRBV7-3 and TRBJ1-2; 8 nucleotides match TRBD1. The CDR3 has 13 residues. After removal of 6 bases from V and 6 bases from J, the junction contained 6 bases not matched to a gene. Per germline, CDR1 SGHTA and CDR2 FQGTGA. CDR3 sequence: CASSPRGLDGYTF. CDR3 sequence (DNA): TGTGCCAGCAGTCCCAGGGGGCTTGATGGCTACACCTTC.

CDR3 in amino acids: CSVGTGGSTGLFF. In DNA form, the CDR3 reads TGCAGCGTTGGGACAGGGGGCTCGACGGGACTGTTTTTT. The rearrangement links TRBV29-1 to TRBJ2-2; 11 nucleotides line up with TRBD1. Germline V gives CDR1 SQVTM, CDR2 ANQGSEA. The V gene end was trimmed by 4 bases and the J gene end by 14 bases; junction bases not matched to a gene: 9. This CDR3 region has 13 residues.

The CDR3 loop is CASMPSTGVYEQFF. DNA for the CDR3: TGTGCCAGCATGCCTTCGACAGGGGTTTATGAGCAGTTCTTC. V usage is TRBV2 and J usage is TRBJ2-1; 8 nucleotides agree with TRBD1. The CDR3 covers 14 residues. The trim removed 7 bases at V and 8 bases at J, leaving 10 bases unmatched. The germline V gene has CDR1 SNHLY and CDR2 FYNNEI.

The rearrangement links TRBV7-2 to TRBJ2-7, with D hard to call. Germline values: CDR1 SGHTA, CDR2 FQGNSA. Between the trimmed V and J ends, which lost 5 bases and 3 bases, there was a span of 8 bases. This CDR3 has 12 amino acids. This chain's CDR3 is CASSRDYYEQYF. Written as DNA, the CDR3 is TGTGCCAGCAGCCGAGATTACTACGAGCAGTACTTC. Drawing the rest from reference TRBV7-2 and TRBJ2-7, the complete variable domain is GAGVSQSPSNKVTEKGKDVELRCDPISGHTALYWYRQSLGQGLEFLIYFQGNSAPDKSGLPSDRFSAERTGGSVSTLTIQRTQQEDSAVYLCASSRDYYEQYFGPGTRLTVT.

The rearrangement links TRBV6-5 to TRBJ1-4; a weak D match, TRBD1 (6 bases). In germline, CDR1 is MNHEY, CDR2 SVGAGI. The CDR3 is 14 amino acids. V gave up 6 bases and J gave up 4 bases, with 12 bases separating them. The CDR3 nucleotides read TGTGCCAGCAGGACACAGGGCCGTAATGAAAAACTGTTTTTT. This encodes CASRTQGRNEKLFF.

The chain joins TRBV3-1 (or the pseudogene TRBV3-2) to TRBJ2-7; D not resolved. This CDR3 comprises 11 residues. CDR1 and CDR2 (germline): LGHDT, YNNKEL (reference sequence). Trimming removed 4 bases at V and 5 bases at J, with 6 bases between. Here the CDR3 reads CASSRSHEQYF. The DNA of the CDR3 is TGTGCCAGCAGCCGAAGCCACGAGCAGTACTTC.

This chain links TRBV4-1 with TRBJ1-1, with D hard to call. The CDR3 has 17 amino acids. Trimming took off 2 bases at V and 7 bases at J, with 23 bases between the two ends. Germline assignment: CDR1 MGHRA and CDR2 YSYEKL. As DNA, the CDR3 is TGCGCCAGCAGCCAAAGATTTCAAGACACGGCCGGACTTGAAGCTTTCTTT. This sequence encodes CASSQRFQDTAGLEAFF.